These 16 T cell receptor beta chains originate from one sample sequenced in a study of cytomegalovirus exposure and HLA in healthy donors. 13 Jbeta primers and 60 Vbeta primers were used for the PCR. TCRdb's table, derived via immunoSEQ multiplex PCR, lists solely in-frame clones and lacks some. The data contain about 140,000 clones, 70% to 90% of them singletons. Sequencing input: PBMCs. All receptors come from a man in his fifties in good health and CMV-seronegative.

This clone has only a few counts. The chain links TRBV5-6 to TRBJ1-3; 8 bases match TRBD1. The germline CDR1 and CDR2 sequences are SGHDT and YYEEEE. V shed 5 bases and J 3 bases; nucleotides not matched to a gene: 4. CDR3 length: 14 residues. CDR3 DNA sequence: TGTGCCAGCAGTTTCACAGGGGGTGGAAACACCATATATTTT. Translated, it gives CASSFTGGGNTIYF.

This clone was detected a few times. The rearrangement links TRBV19 to TRBJ1-1; the D is unclear. This CDR3 comprises 15 residues. Germline V gives CDR1 LNHDA, CDR2 SQIVND (reference sequence). V was trimmed by 0 bases and J by 0 bases, leaving 8 bases between them. CDR3 DNA sequence: TGTGCCAGTAGTATAGAGGAGCCGATGAACACTGAAGCTTTCTTT. Protein product: CASSIEEPMNTEAFF.

This clone was observed once. The V call is TRBV2, the J call TRBJ1-5; tentatively, D is TRBD1 (6 bases). Germline V gene data show CDR1 as SNHLY and CDR2 as FYNNEI. The CDR3 is 13 amino acids. Trimming left V 9 bases short and J 5 bases short, with 14 bases between. The CDR3 DNA reads as TGTGCCAGGGGGGCACAGGGAGATCAGCCCCAGCATTTT. Its protein is CARGAQGDQPQHF.

CDR3 sequence reads: CATSDRGYTDTQYF. For the CDR3, the DNA is TGTGCCACCTCGGACCGGGGGTACACAGATACGCAGTATTTT. V and J are TRBV19 and TRBJ2-3, with D perhaps TRBD2 (6 bases). Per germline, CDR1 LNHDA and CDR2 SQIVND (reference sequence). CDR3 length: 14 residues. V lost 10 bases to trimming and J lost 2 bases, with 16 bases between them.

The V gene is TRBV5-1, the J gene TRBJ2-6; D is uncertain. This CDR3 is 15 amino acids long. Germline assignment: CDR1 SGHRS and CDR2 YFSETQ. Trimming cost V 4 bases and J 0 bases, with 8 bases left between them. CDR3 amino acids: CASSPTTSGANVLTF. CDR3 sequence (DNA): TGCGCCAGCAGCCCCACTACCTCTGGGGCCAACGTCCTGACTTTC.

The chain links TRBV28 to TRBJ2-3; TRBD2 agrees at 10 bases. This CDR3 comprises 17 residues. Trimming removed 7 bases from V and 3 bases from J; junction bases left unmatched: 13. Per germline, CDR1 MDHEN and CDR2 SYDVKM. CDR3 protein: CASNSPSGGALTDTQYF. The CDR3 DNA is TGTGCCAGCAACTCCCCCAGCGGGGGGGCCCTAACAGATACGCAGTATTTT.

The chain links TRBV27 to TRBJ1-5; D is unresolved. Per the germline V gene, CDR1 is MNHEY and CDR2 is SMNVEV (reference sequence). CDR3 length equals 13 residues. Trimming pared 6 bases from V and 5 bases from J, leaving 11 bases between. CDR3 protein: CASRPTIYQPQHF. CDR3 nucleotide sequence: TGTGCCAGCAGACCGACAATCTATCAGCCCCAGCATTTT.

The chain combines TRBV7-9 with TRBJ1-1; 7 bases line up with TRBD1. The CDR3 has 14 residues. Looked up from germline, CDR1 is SEHNR and CDR2 is FQNEAQ (reference sequence). Losses at the gene ends were 3 bases for V and 4 bases for J; bases not matched to a gene: 5. The CDR3 coding sequence is TGTGCCAGCAGCTTCCGGCAGGGGGTCACTGAAGCTTTCTTT. It codes for CASSFRQGVTEAFF.

V gene TRBV5-1 combines with J gene TRBJ2-3; D remains ambiguous. This CDR3 has 12 residues. The V gene's germline CDR1 is SGHRS and CDR2 YFSETQ. Trimming removed 7 bases from V and 4 bases from J, with 10 bases in between. The CDR3 loop is CASGPAPDTQYF. The CDR3 DNA sequence: TGCGCCAGCGGGCCAGCCCCAGATACGCAGTATTTT. Full variable domain (rest looked up from reference TRBV5-1 and TRBJ2-3): KAGVTQTPRYLIKTRGQQVTLSCSPISGHRSVSWYQQTPGQGLQFLFEYFSETQRNKGNFPGRFSGRQFSNSRSEMNVSTLELGDSALYLCASGPAPDTQYFGPGTRLTVL.

V and J are TRBV25-1 and TRBJ1-4, with 7 bases that match TRBD1. Trimming at V came to 3 bases and at J to 5 bases, leaving 6 bases not matched to a gene. Germline CDR1 is MGHDK and CDR2 is SYGVNS. The CDR3 consists of 15 residues. CDR3 coding DNA: TGTGCCAGCAGTGAGAGACAGGGCCCCAATGAAAAACTGTTTTTT. Protein: CASSERQGPNEKLFF.

This clone was found a few times. This chain uses TRBV9 with TRBJ2-5, with 7 positions matching TRBD1. CDR1 and CDR2 from the germline V gene are SGDLS and YYNGEE. With 0 bases clipped from V and 0 bases from J, the junction kept 2 bases outside the gene matches. CDR3 length: 15 amino acids. The CDR3 DNA follows: TGTGCCAGCAGCGTAGACAGGGGCCACCAAGAGACCCAGTACTTC. Amino acids: CASSVDRGHQETQYF.

J is TRBJ2-7 and V is TRBV5-1, with D perhaps matching TRBD2 (6 bases). Germline-derived CDR1 and CDR2 are SGHRS and YFSETQ. Trimming shortened V by 1 base and J by 2 bases, and 10 bases separated the two germline ends. This CDR3 is built from 14 residues. CDR3 nucleotide sequence: TGCGCCAGCAGCTTGAGAGCGGGCCCCTACGAGCAGTACTTC. Protein sequence: CASSLRAGPYEQYF.

The V and J genes are TRBV27 and TRBJ1-3; 10 bases are shared with TRBD1. There are 21 residues in the CDR3. V shed 6 bases and J 4 bases; nucleotides not matched to a gene: 24. Germline V CDR1 and CDR2: MNHEY, SMNVEV (reference sequence). The CDR3 loop is CASSPRPTRQGAFGGGNTIYF. The CDR3 bases are TGTGCCAGCAGCCCACGTCCCACGAGACAGGGGGCATTTGGTGGAGGAAACACCATATATTTT.

V is TRBV9 and J is TRBJ2-3, with D maybe TRBD1 (6 bases). Germline V gives CDR1 SGDLS, CDR2 YYNGEE. Trimming took 3 bases from V and 6 from J, leaving 14 bases between them. The CDR3 extends over 14 amino acids. CDR3 coding DNA: TGTGCCAGCAGCGGACAGGCCGAGGGGGATACGCAGTATTTT. Its translation is CASSGQAEGDTQYF.

V usage is TRBV7-2 and J usage is TRBJ2-3; 8 nucleotides align to TRBD1. CDR1 is SGHTA, CDR2 FQGNSA, per germline. Trimming took 8 bases from V and 6 from J; bases not matched to a gene: 13. The length of the CDR3 is 15 residues. The CDR3 reads CASGGRGRVIDTQYF. The CDR3 region has the DNA TGTGCCAGCGGGGGCAGGGGGCGGGTAATCGATACGCAGTATTTT. Complete variable domain (other parts from reference TRBV7-2 and TRBJ2-3): GAGVSQSPSNKVTEKGKDVELRCDPISGHTALYWYRQSLGQGLEFLIYFQGNSAPDKSGLPSDRFSAERTGGSVSTLTIQRTQQEDSAVYLCASGGRGRVIDTQYFGPGTRLTVL.

The chain couples TRBV4-1 to TRBJ2-2; possible D gene TRBD2, 6 bases. There are 15 residues in the CDR3. V lost 2 bases, J lost 6 bases, and 13 bases lay in between. Germline CDR1 reads MGHRA; CDR2 reads YSYEKL. CDR3 sequence (DNA): TGCGCCAGCAGCCAACCGGGAGTCTTGGCCGGGGAGCTGTTTTTT. Translation: CASSQPGVLAGELFF.